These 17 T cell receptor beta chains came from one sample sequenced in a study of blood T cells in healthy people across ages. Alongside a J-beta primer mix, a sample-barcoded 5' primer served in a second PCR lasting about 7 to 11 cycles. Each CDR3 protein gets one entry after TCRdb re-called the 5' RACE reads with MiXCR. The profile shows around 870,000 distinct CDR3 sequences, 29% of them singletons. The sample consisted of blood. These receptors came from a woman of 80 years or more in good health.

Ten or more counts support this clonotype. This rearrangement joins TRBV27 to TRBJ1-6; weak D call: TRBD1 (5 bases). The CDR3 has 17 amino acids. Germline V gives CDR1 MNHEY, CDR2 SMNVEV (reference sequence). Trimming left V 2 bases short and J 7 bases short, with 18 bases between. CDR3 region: CASSLRGTGRSNSPLHF. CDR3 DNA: TGTGCCAGCAGTTTACGGGGTACGGGACGGTCGAATTCACCCCTCCACTTT.

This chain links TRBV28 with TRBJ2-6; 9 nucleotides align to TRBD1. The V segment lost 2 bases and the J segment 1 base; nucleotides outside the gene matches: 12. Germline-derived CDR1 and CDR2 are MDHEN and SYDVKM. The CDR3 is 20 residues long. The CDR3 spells CASSLTVSGTGNSGANVLTF. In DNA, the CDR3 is TGTGCCAGCAGTTTAACCGTCTCCGGGACAGGGAATTCTGGGGCCAACGTCCTGACTTTC.

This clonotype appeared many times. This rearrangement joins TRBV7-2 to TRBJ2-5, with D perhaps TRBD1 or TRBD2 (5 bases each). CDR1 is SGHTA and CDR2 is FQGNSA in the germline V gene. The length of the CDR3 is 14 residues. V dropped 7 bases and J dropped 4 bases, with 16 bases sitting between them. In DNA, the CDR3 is TGTGCCAGCAATACCGAACCAGGGACAGAGACCCAGTACTTC. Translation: CASNTEPGTETQYF.

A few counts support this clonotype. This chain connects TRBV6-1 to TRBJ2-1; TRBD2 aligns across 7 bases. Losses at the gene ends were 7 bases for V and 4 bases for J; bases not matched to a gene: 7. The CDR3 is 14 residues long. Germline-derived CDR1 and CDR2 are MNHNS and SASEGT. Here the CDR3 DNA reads TGTGCCAGCACCGGGGGGACGGCTTACAATGAGCAGTTCTTC. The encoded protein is CASTGGTAYNEQFF.

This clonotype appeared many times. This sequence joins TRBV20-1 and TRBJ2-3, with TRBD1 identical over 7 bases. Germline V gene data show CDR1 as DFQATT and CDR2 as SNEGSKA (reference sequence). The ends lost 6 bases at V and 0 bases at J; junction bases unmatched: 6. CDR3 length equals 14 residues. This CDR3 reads CSAPRQGSTDTQYF. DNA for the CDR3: TGCAGTGCGCCGCGACAGGGAAGCACAGATACGCAGTATTTT.

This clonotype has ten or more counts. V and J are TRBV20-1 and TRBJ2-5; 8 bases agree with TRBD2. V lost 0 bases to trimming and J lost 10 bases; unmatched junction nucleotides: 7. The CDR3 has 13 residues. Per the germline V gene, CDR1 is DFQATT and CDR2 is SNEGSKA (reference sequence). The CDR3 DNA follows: TGCAGTGCTAGAGATCCAGGGGCGGGGGGCCAGTACTTC. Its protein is CSARDPGAGGQYF.

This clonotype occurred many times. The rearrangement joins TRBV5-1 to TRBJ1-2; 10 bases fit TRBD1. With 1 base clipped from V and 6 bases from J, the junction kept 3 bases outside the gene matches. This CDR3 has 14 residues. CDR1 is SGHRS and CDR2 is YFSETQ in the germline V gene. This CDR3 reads CASSLSGTGDGYTF. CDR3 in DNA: TGCGCCAGCAGCTTGTCCGGGACAGGGGATGGCTACACCTTC. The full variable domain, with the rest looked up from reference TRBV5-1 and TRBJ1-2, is KAGVTQTPRYLIKTRGQQVTLSCSPISGHRSVSWYQQTPGQGLQFLFEYFSETQRNKGNFPGRFSGRQFSNSRSEMNVSTLELGDSALYLCASSLSGTGDGYTFGSGTRLTVV.

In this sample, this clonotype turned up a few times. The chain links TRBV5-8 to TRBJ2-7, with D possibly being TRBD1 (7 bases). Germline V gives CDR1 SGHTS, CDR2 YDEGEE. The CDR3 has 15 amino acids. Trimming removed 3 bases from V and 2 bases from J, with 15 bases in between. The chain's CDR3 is CASSSRGRRTYEQYF. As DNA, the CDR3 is TGTGCCAGCAGCTCCAGGGGGAGGAGGACCTACGAGCAGTACTTC.

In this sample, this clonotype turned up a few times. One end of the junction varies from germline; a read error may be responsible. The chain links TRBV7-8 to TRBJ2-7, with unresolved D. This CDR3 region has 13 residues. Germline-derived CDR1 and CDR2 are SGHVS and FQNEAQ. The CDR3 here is CASSPQTPYERYF. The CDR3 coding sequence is TGTGCCAGCAGCCCACAAACCCCTTACGAGCGGTACTTC.

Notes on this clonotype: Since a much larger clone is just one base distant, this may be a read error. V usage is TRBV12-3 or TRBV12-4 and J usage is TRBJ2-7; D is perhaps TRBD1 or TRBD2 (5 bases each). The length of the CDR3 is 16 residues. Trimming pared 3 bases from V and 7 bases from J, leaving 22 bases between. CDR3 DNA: TGTGCCAGCAGTTTCCGGGACGGGGCCAACTACAATGAGCAGTACTTC. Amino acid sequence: CASSFRDGANYNEQYF.

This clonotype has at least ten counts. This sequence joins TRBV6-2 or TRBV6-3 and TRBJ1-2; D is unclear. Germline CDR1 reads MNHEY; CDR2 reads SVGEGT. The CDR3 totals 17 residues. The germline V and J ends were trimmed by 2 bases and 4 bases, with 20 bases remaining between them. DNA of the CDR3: TGTGCCAGCAGTTACCTCGCCCAGTCCGGCACGAGCTATGGCTACACCTTC. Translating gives CASSYLAQSGTSYGYTF.

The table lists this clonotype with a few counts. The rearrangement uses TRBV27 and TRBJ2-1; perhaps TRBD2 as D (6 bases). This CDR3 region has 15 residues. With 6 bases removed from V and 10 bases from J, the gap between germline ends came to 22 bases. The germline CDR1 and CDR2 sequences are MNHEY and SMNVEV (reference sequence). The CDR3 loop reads CASSQRATSLGEQFF. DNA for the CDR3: TGTGCCAGCAGCCAAAGAGCCACTAGCTTAGGGGAGCAGTTCTTC.

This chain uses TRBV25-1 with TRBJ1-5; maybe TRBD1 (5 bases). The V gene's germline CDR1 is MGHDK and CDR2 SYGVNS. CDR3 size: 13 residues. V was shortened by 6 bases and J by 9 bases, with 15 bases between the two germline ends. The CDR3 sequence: CASSGTGRGPQHF. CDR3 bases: TGTGCCAGCAGCGGTACAGGAAGGGGGCCCCAGCATTTT.

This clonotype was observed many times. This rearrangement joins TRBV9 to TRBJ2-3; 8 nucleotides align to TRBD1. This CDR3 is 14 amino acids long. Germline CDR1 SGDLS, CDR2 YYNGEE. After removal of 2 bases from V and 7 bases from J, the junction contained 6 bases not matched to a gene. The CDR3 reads CASSVEQGVNTQYF. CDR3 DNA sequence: TGTGCCAGCAGCGTCGAACAGGGGGTAAATACGCAGTATTTT.

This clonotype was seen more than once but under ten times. The CDR3: CASTKQGLHEQYF. The CDR3 DNA reads as TGTGCCAGCACAAAACAGGGACTCCACGAGCAGTACTTC. The chain is built from TRBV7-9 and TRBJ2-4; either TRBD1 or TRBD2 may supply D (6 bases each). The DNA matches TRBJ2-7 better at its end, which makes the J call doubtful. This CDR3 has 13 amino acids. Germline V gene sequence: CDR1 SEHNR, CDR2 FQNEAQ (reference sequence).

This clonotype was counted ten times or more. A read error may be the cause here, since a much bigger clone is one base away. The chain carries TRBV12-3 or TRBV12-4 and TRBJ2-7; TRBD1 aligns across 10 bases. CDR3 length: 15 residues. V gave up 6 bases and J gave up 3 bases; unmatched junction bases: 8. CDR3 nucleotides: TGTGCCAGCAGCTCCCGGGGGACAGGGGTCTACGAGCAGTACTTC. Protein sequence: CASSSRGTGVYEQYF.

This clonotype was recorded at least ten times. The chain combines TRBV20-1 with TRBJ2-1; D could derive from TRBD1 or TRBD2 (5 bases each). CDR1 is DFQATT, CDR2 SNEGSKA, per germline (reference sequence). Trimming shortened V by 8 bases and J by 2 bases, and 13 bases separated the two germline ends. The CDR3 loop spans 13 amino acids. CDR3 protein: CSSPGLAYNEQFF. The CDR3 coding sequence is TGCAGTTCACCGGGGCTTGCCTACAATGAGCAGTTCTTC.